The 13 T cell receptor beta chains below all came from one sample that was sequenced in a study of CD8+ T cells in alopecia areata. Indicated treatment: oral pan-JAK inhibitor, 5-10 mg twice daily. Extracted from the samples, RNA was reverse transcribed into cDNA to serve as the sequencing template. Clones were read by immunoSEQ multiplex PCR, and TCRdb kept only the in-frame ones, dropping some. The sample contains 90,000 to 150,000 clones, roughly 63% of which appear only once. This specimen was CD8+ T cells sorted from blood, taken at week 4, from a patient treated with tofacitinib. Receptor source: a human donor with alopecia areata.

The J gene is TRBJ1-2, the V gene TRBV27, with a weak D call TRBD1 (6 bases). The V end was cut by 3 bases, the J end by 5 bases, with 13 bases between. The CDR3 length is 14 residues. CDR1 is MNHEY and CDR2 is SMNVEV in the germline V gene (reference sequence). As DNA, the CDR3 is TGTGCCAGCAGTTTGCAGTCCACAGGGTATGGCTACACCTTC. This translates into CASSLQSTGYGYTF.

CDR3 coding DNA: TGCGCCAGCAGCTTGGAGTCCCCCAGGACTGCCCTAGAGCAGTACTTC. This gives the protein CASSLESPRTALEQYF. This chain links TRBV5-1 with TRBJ2-7; perhaps TRBD2 as D (5 bases). CDR1 is SGHRS and CDR2 is YFSETQ in the germline V gene. The V gene lost 0 bases and the J gene lost 7 bases, with 20 bases spanning the gap. This CDR3 region has 16 residues.

This clone was seen a handful of times. The CDR3 protein is CASSFYPGGAYAYNEQFF. The CDR3 DNA reads as TGCGCCAGCAGCTTCTACCCCGGGGGCGCTTACGCCTACAATGAGCAGTTCTTC. This chain joins TRBV5-1 and TRBJ2-1; tentatively, D is TRBD1 or TRBD2 (6 bases each). The V and J ends lost 2 bases and 2 bases respectively, with 20 bases between them. The CDR3 loop spans 18 amino acids. Germline V gene sequence: CDR1 SGHRS, CDR2 YFSETQ.

The V and J genes are TRBV27 and TRBJ1-2, with D unclear. The CDR3 consists of 16 residues. In germline, CDR1 is MNHEY, CDR2 SMNVEV (reference sequence). Trimming took 4 bases from V and 0 from J, leaving 15 bases between them. CDR3 nucleotide sequence: TGTGCCAGCAGTTCCCTCCCAGGCAGAGCTAACTATGGCTACACCTTC. Translating gives CASSSLPGRANYGYTF.

The rearrangement uses TRBV15 and TRBJ2-7; unclear D gene. Germline CDR1 and CDR2: LNHNV and YYDKDF (reference sequence). V dropped 8 bases and J dropped 5 bases, with 16 bases sitting between them. The CDR3 covers 13 residues. CDR3 nucleotide sequence: TGTGCCACCGGACCACGGGTTTCCCACGAGCAGTACTTC. It codes for CATGPRVSHEQYF.

This clone was recorded once. The chain employs TRBV30 and TRBJ1-6, with TRBD1 matching over 9 bases. The germline V gene encodes CDR1 GTSNPN and CDR2 SVGIG (reference sequence). Trimming cost V 1 base and J 4 bases; bases outside gene matches: 8. This CDR3 comprises 17 residues. The CDR3 region has the DNA TGTGCCTGGAGTGCCCGGGACAGGGTCCCATATAATTCACCCCTCCACTTT. It codes for CAWSARDRVPYNSPLHF. The entire variable domain, with the rest obtained from reference TRBV30 and TRBJ1-6, is as follows: SQTIHQWPATLVQPVGSPLSLECTVEGTSNPNLYWYRQAAGRGLQLLFYSVGIGQISSEVPQNLSASRPQDRQFILSSKKLLLSDSGFYLCAWSARDRVPYNSPLHFGNGTRLTVT.

V and J are TRBV30 and TRBJ2-1; 12 bases are a match to TRBD2. The V segment lost 4 bases and the J segment 6 bases; nucleotides outside the gene matches: 10. The germline gives CDR1 GTSNPN, CDR2 SVGIG (reference sequence). The CDR3 totals 16 residues. The CDR3 DNA reads as TGTGCCTGGACTATGGGACTAGCGGGTAGGGGCAATGAGCAGTTCTTC. Translating it yields CAWTMGLAGRGNEQFF.

CDR3: CSVDAGETQYF. The CDR3 region has the DNA TGCAGCGTTGACGCGGGGGAGACCCAGTACTTC. The genes are TRBV29-1 and TRBJ2-5; TRBD2 is a possible D gene (6 bases). Germline CDR1 reads SQVTM; CDR2 reads ANQGSEA. This CDR3 region has 11 residues. Trimming left V 3 bases short and J 5 bases short, with 7 bases between.

The chain employs TRBV29-1 and TRBJ2-2; D is possibly TRBD2 (5 bases). Germline values: CDR1 SQVTM, CDR2 ANQGSEA. The CDR3 contains 12 residues. CDR3: CSAGGNTGELFF. Here the CDR3 DNA reads TGCAGTGCTGGAGGGAACACCGGGGAGCTGTTTTTT.

The table lists this clone with a count of one. The chain recombines TRBV7-9 with TRBJ2-5; 7 nucleotides align to TRBD1. The CDR3 has 13 residues. Germline V gene lookup returns CDR1 SEHNR and CDR2 FQNEAQ (reference sequence). V lost 6 bases to trimming and J lost 1 base; unmatched junction nucleotides: 2. CDR3 bases: TGTGCCAGCAGGGGACAGTTCCAAGAGACCCAGTACTTC. Translating gives CASRGQFQETQYF. Full variable domain (missing parts from reference TRBV7-9 and TRBJ2-5): DTGVSQNPRHKITKRGQNVTFRCDPISEHNRLYWYRQTLGQGPEFLTYFQNEAQLEKSRLLSDRFSAERPKGSFSTLEIQRTEQGDSAMYLCASRGQFQETQYFGPGTRLLVL.

This sequence joins TRBV29-1 and TRBJ2-6; D gene unclear. The CDR3 covers 13 residues. CDR1 SQVTM and CDR2 ANQGSEA come from the germline V gene. Deletions cut 6 bases from V and 4 bases from J, with 10 bases between. DNA for the CDR3: TGCAGCGTCAGGACCGAAGGGGCCAACGTCCTGACTTTC. Protein: CSVRTEGANVLTF.

This clone was counted a few times. The chain's CDR3 is CASYSLAGGYTF. The CDR3 nucleotides are TGTGCCAGCTATTCCCTCGCTGGTGGCTACACCTTC. This rearrangement joins TRBV27 to TRBJ1-2; D not resolved. This CDR3 is built from 12 residues. In germline, CDR1 is MNHEY, CDR2 SMNVEV (reference sequence). V dropped 8 bases and J dropped 7 bases, with 14 bases sitting between them.

There are a few counts of this clone. V gene TRBV29-1 combines with J gene TRBJ2-7; TRBD1 agrees at 7 bases. Germline V gene data show CDR1 as SQVTM and CDR2 as ANQGSEA. V was pared by 2 bases and J by 0 bases, with 4 bases of the junction left unmatched. The CDR3 contains 14 residues. This CDR3 is CSVEPDRPSYEQYF. The DNA for the CDR3 is TGCAGCGTTGAACCGGACAGGCCCTCCTACGAGCAGTACTTC.